The 25 T cell receptor beta chains listed next were all sequenced from one sample in a study of T cells in women clearing cervical HPV infection. The data were produced by immunoSEQ multiplex PCR, yet TCRdb's version contains in-frame clones alone and is incomplete. The table lists around 31,000 clones. The source material was blood buffy coat. All receptors come from a woman aged 18-69 years with a cervical HPV16 infection that either progressed to CIN3+ or cleared (not recorded which).

Remarks on this clone: The read terminates 3 residues before the CDR3 end, so the remaining end is supplied by the germline J gene. This chain connects TRBV12-3 or TRBV12-4 to TRBJ2-3; D is possibly TRBD1 (7 bases). This CDR3 is 15 amino acids long. The CDR3 bases that were read are TGTGCCAGCAGTTTAGGACAGGGAGGTTTGGAGACG. Protein product: CASSLGQGGLET. The whole CDR3 sequence is CASSLGQGGLETQYF.

With regard to this clone: Read sequence stops 3 residues before the CDR3 end, and the germline J gene provides the missing end. The chain recombines TRBV7-9 with TRBJ2-1, with 8 bases identical to TRBD2. Per the germline V gene, CDR1 is SEHNR and CDR2 is FQNEAQ (reference sequence). V trimming: 4 bases; J trimming: 5 bases; junction bases outside the gene matches: 4. The CDR3 runs 14 residues. The DNA read from the CDR3 is TGTGCCAGCAGCTCGGGACTAGTTCACAATGAG. It translates to CASSSGLVHNE. The entire CDR3 is CASSSGLVHNEQFF. The full variable domain, with the rest looked up from reference TRBV7-9 and TRBJ2-1, is DTGVSQNPRHKITKRGQNVTFRCDPISEHNRLYWYRQTLGQGPEFLTYFQNEAQLEKSRLLSDRFSAERPKGSFSTLEIQRTEQGDSAMYLCASSSGLVHNEQFFGPGTRLTVL.

Concerning this clone itself: Read coverage stops 3 residues before the CDR3 terminus; the germline J gene supplies the remainder. J is TRBJ2-1 and V is TRBV28; a weak D match, TRBD2 (6 bases). Germline CDR1 MDHEN, CDR2 SYDVKM. This CDR3 region has 16 residues. V lost 2 bases and J lost 5, with 16 bases in between. CDR3 sequence reads: CASSLDGSGVDNEQFF. Partial CDR3 DNA: TGTGCCAGCAGTTTAGACGGCTCGGGGGTAGACAATGAG.

A remark on this clone: Sequencing ends 3 residues short of the CDR3 end; the germline J gene provides the rest. This chain uses TRBV14 with TRBJ2-4; D is unresolved. Germline CDR1 SGHDN, CDR2 FVKESK. V dropped 2 bases and J dropped 4 bases, with 18 bases sitting between them. The CDR3 sequence is 17 residues long. The sequenced CDR3 bases are TGTGCCAGCAGCCAAACGTCAAGGGTGGGCCGGAAAAACATT. This gives the protein CASSQTSRVGRKNI. The entire CDR3 protein reads CASSQTSRVGRKNIQYF.

In regard to this clone: Read coverage stops 3 residues before the CDR3 terminus; the germline J gene supplies the remainder. The rearrangement links TRBV20-1 to TRBJ1-1, with D perhaps matching TRBD1 (5 bases). This CDR3 region has 12 residues. V gave up 3 bases and J gave up 5 bases, with 10 bases separating them. Germline V gives CDR1 DFQATT, CDR2 SNEGSKA (reference sequence). The CDR3 loop is CSASRGGTEAFF. CDR3 DNA, as far as it was read: TGCAGTGCTAGCCGGGGGGGGACTGAA.

A word on this clone: Read data end 3 residues before the CDR3 end; the end is taken from the germline J gene. The chain couples TRBV19 to TRBJ1-4; D is perhaps TRBD1 (5 bases). Germline V gives CDR1 LNHDA, CDR2 SQIVND (reference sequence). This CDR3 is built from 13 residues. Trimming pared 4 bases from V and 4 bases from J, leaving 7 bases between. CDR3 DNA (partial): TGTGCCAGTAGTAGGGGGGGTAATGAAAAA. Translating it yields CASSRGGNEK. The complete CDR3 sequence is CASSRGGNEKLFF.

In the case of this clone: Coverage ceases 3 residues before the CDR3 finishes, and the germline J gene fills in the end. The chain combines TRBV20-1 with TRBJ1-6, with TRBD1 identical over 8 bases. Germline V CDR1 and CDR2: DFQATT, SNEGSKA (reference sequence). V lost 6 bases, J lost 7 bases, and 2 bases stayed unmatched. This CDR3 has 12 residues. Partial CDR3 DNA: TGCAGTGCCTACAGGGGGAATTCACCC. This gives the protein CSAYRGNSP. The full CDR3 is CSAYRGNSPLHF.

Of note for this clone: The read halts 3 residues ahead of the CDR3 end, with the missing end drawn from the germline J gene. The rearrangement uses TRBV11-3 and TRBJ2-3; TRBD2 matches at 8 bases. Germline loops: CDR1 SGHNT, CDR2 YENEEA. The J segment lost 5 bases and the V segment lost 5 bases, leaving 6 bases of the junction unmatched. This CDR3 is 14 amino acids long. Partial CDR3 DNA: TGTGCCAGCAGCCCGCGGGGGGAGGGAGATACG. Residues: CASSPRGEGDT. The full CDR3 reads CASSPRGEGDTQYF.

This CDR3 reads CASSYGPGQGHQPQHF. CDR3 bases read: TGTGCCAGCAGTTACGGTCCGGGACAGGGCCATCAGCCC. J is TRBJ1-5 and V is TRBV6-2 or TRBV6-3, with 9 bases aligning to TRBD1. The read ends 3 residues shy of where the CDR3 ends; the end is completed using the germline J gene. Trimming at V came to 2 bases and at J to 5 bases, leaving 7 bases not matched to a gene. The germline CDR1 and CDR2 sequences are MNHEY and SVGEGT. The CDR3 sequence is 16 residues long.

With respect to this clone: The read finishes 3 residues shy of the CDR3 end, and the germline J gene is used to complete it. The chain combines TRBV4-2 with TRBJ2-5; D possibly corresponds to TRBD2 (5 bases). The germline V gene has CDR1 LGHNA and CDR2 YNFKEQ. Trimming removed 2 bases at V and 5 bases at J, with 18 bases between. This CDR3 is 16 amino acids long. The CDR3 reads CASSQRSAGGGETQYF. Incomplete CDR3 DNA: TGTGCCAGCAGCCAAAGGTCGGCGGGTGGCGGTGAGACC.

With regard to this clone: The sequenced fragment ends 3 residues before the CDR3 boundary, so the rest is inferred from the germline J gene. The V and J genes are TRBV12-3 or TRBV12-4 and TRBJ1-1; the D is unclear. This CDR3 has 12 amino acids. The DNA read from the CDR3 is TGTGCCAGCAGTTTAGGGCGGAACGAA. This encodes CASSLGRNE. Given in full, the CDR3 is CASSLGRNEAFF.

About this clone: With the read ending 3 residues before the CDR3 end, the germline J gene is used to fill in that end. The rearrangement uses TRBV2 and TRBJ1-2; 8 bases agree with TRBD1. The CDR3 totals 15 residues. Germline CDR1 reads SNHLY; CDR2 reads FYNNEI. Trimming cost V 2 bases and J 2 bases; bases outside gene matches: 4. The CDR3 here is CASSEQGARNYGYTF. CDR3 bases read: TGTGCCAGCAGTGAACAGGGGGCGCGAAACTATGGC. The variable domain in full, completed from reference TRBV2 and TRBJ1-2, reads EPEVTQTPSHQVTQMGQEVILRCVPISNHLYFYWYRQILGQKVEFLVSFYNNEISEKSEIFDDQFSVERPDGSNFTLKIRSTKLEDSAMYFCASSEQGARNYGYTFGSGTRLTVV.

About this clone: The CDR3 end is not reached by the read, which stops 3 residues before it; the germline J gene fills it in. This rearrangement joins TRBV10-1 to TRBJ2-5; D perhaps matches TRBD2 (6 bases). V lost 0 bases, J lost 4 bases, and 12 bases lay in between. The CDR3 loop spans 15 amino acids. Germline V gives CDR1 WNHNN, CDR2 SYGVQD (reference sequence). The CDR3 loop reads CASSESSGGSETQYF. The covered CDR3 bases are TGCGCCAGCAGTGAGTCTAGCGGAGGTTCAGAGACC.

This clone is identified as medium-sized from frequency. The read halts 3 residues ahead of the CDR3 end, with the missing end drawn from the germline J gene. The chain links TRBV20-1 to TRBJ1-1; D remains ambiguous. The CDR3 has 12 residues. The germline V gene has CDR1 DFQATT and CDR2 SNEGSKA (reference sequence). Trimming left V 1 base short and J 3 bases short, with 6 bases between. CDR3 DNA, as far as it was read: TGCAGTGCTAGAGGGCAGTACACTGAA. Amino acids: CSARGQYTE. The CDR3, in full, reads CSARGQYTEAFF.

In the case of this clone: Read data end 3 residues before the CDR3 end; the end is taken from the germline J gene. The V call is TRBV2, the J call TRBJ1-2; maybe TRBD1 (5 bases). Trimming removed 3 bases at V and 2 bases at J, with 16 bases between. The CDR3 spans 16 residues. The germline gives CDR1 SNHLY, CDR2 FYNNEI. CDR3 protein: CASSDGSDTANYGYTF. The part of the CDR3 DNA that was read is TGTGCCAGCAGTGATGGGTCGGACACGGCAAACTATGGC.

Worth noting for this clone: The CDR3 is cut off 3 residues early in the read; its end comes from the germline J gene. The rearrangement links TRBV27 to TRBJ2-4; 9 bases are a match to TRBD1. J lost 4 bases, V lost 5 bases, and 6 bases had no gene match. This CDR3 contains 15 residues. Germline assignment: CDR1 MNHEY and CDR2 SMNVEV (reference sequence). Partial CDR3 DNA: TGTGCCAGCAGTCCGCTGGGACAGGGAAAAAACATT. It is translated as CASSPLGQGKNI. The complete CDR3 protein is CASSPLGQGKNIQYF.

Remarks on this clone: The DNA ends 3 residues before the CDR3 does, and the rest of the CDR3 is filled in from the germline J gene. The V call is TRBV5-3, the J call TRBJ1-3; D is possibly TRBD1 (5 bases). TRBV5-3 is annotated as an ORF whose role is uncertain. The CDR3 covers 16 residues. V was shortened by 4 bases and J by 0 bases, with 14 bases between the two germline ends. The CDR3 DNA, read in part, is TGTGCCAGAAGCAAAAGACAGAAAAGCTCTGGAAACACC. It translates to CARSKRQKSSGNT. The whole CDR3 protein reads CARSKRQKSSGNTIYF.

A word on this clone: The read finishes 3 residues shy of the CDR3 end, and the germline J gene is used to complete it. The rearrangement uses TRBV19 and TRBJ1-5; the match to TRBD1 covers 8 bases. The CDR3 is made up of 17 amino acids. Losses at the gene ends were 0 bases for V and 1 base for J; bases not matched to a gene: 5. The germline V gene has CDR1 LNHDA and CDR2 SQIVND (reference sequence). The CDR3 is CASSIEPQGVSNQPQHF. The covered CDR3 bases are TGTGCCAGTAGTATAGAACCACAGGGGGTGAGCAATCAGCCC.

Concerning this clone: Sequencing ends 3 residues short of the CDR3 end; the germline J gene provides the rest. This sequence joins TRBV20-1 and TRBJ1-2; D gene ambiguous. The CDR3 runs to 12 residues. Looked up from germline, CDR1 is DFQATT and CDR2 is SNEGSKA (reference sequence). The CDR3 DNA, read in part, is TGCAGTGCTAGATCTTTTGGCCTCGGC. Translated, it gives CSARSFGLG. The full CDR3 reads CSARSFGLGYTF.

As to this clone: The read ends 3 residues before the CDR3 terminus; that terminus is restored from the germline J gene. The gene calls are TRBV25-1 and TRBJ2-3, with TRBD1 matching over 7 bases. The J segment lost 3 bases and the V segment lost 3 bases, leaving 6 bases of the junction unmatched. Germline V gene sequence: CDR1 MGHDK, CDR2 SYGVNS. CDR3 size: 15 residues. The DNA read from the CDR3 is TGTGCCAGCAGTGATGTAGACAGGGAAACAGATACG. Its protein is CASSDVDRETDT. Given in full, the CDR3 is CASSDVDRETDTQYF.

To note about this clone: The sequenced fragment ends 3 residues before the CDR3 boundary, so the rest is inferred from the germline J gene. V is TRBV27 and J is TRBJ2-2; 9 nucleotides align to TRBD2. With 6 bases clipped from V and 1 base from J, the junction kept 6 bases outside the gene matches. Germline CDR1 and CDR2: MNHEY and SMNVEV (reference sequence). The CDR3 loop spans 16 amino acids. The CDR3 loop reads CASSPTTSGNTGELFF. CDR3 bases read: TGTGCCAGCAGCCCGACGACTAGCGGGAACACCGGGGAG.

With respect to this clone: The CDR3 goes on 3 residues after the read ends, and that part is filled in from the germline J gene. The V call is TRBV5-1, the J call TRBJ1-5; D is ambiguous. V was cut by 1 base and J by 5 bases, with 7 bases left in between. The V gene's germline CDR1 is SGHRS and CDR2 YFSETQ. The CDR3 contains 13 residues. The CDR3 bases that were read are TGCGCCAGCAGCTTGATTTCGGATCAGCCC. Protein sequence: CASSLISDQP. The full CDR3 reads CASSLISDQPQHF.

Details on this clone: The missing CDR3 end, 3 residues past where the read stops, is filled in from the germline J gene. This sequence joins TRBV7-3 and TRBJ2-7; 10 nucleotides match TRBD1. This CDR3 region has 14 residues. Germline CDR1 is SGHTA and CDR2 is FQGTGA. J was trimmed by 6 bases and V by 5 bases; bases with no gene match: 7. The sequenced part of the CDR3 DNA is TGTGCCAGCAGCCAGACAGGGGGCACAGGCGAG. Translated, it gives CASSQTGGTGE. The whole CDR3 region reads CASSQTGGTGEQYF.

As concerns this clone: The read comes to an end 3 residues before the CDR3 does, leaving the germline J gene to fill in the end. The V call is TRBV12-3 or TRBV12-4, the J call TRBJ2-7, with D possibly matching TRBD2 (5 bases). CDR3 length equals 13 residues. Trimming removed 4 bases from V and 5 bases from J, with 12 bases in between. The sequenced part of the CDR3 DNA is TGTGCCAGCAGTTCACATACGGGGAACGAG. Protein: CASSSHTGNE. The whole CDR3 sequence reads CASSSHTGNEQYF.

Comment on this clone: The read terminates 3 residues before the CDR3 end, so the remaining end is supplied by the germline J gene. Other DNA variants within this sample encode the same CDR3. The rearrangement joins TRBV18 to TRBJ1-2; weak D call: TRBD1 (6 bases). Looked up from germline, CDR1 is KGHSH and CDR2 is LQKENI. The CDR3 has 14 residues. CDR3 bases read: TGTGCCAGCTCCCCTCCCGGGACATTCTACGAC. Its translation is CASSPPGTFYD. The full CDR3 reads CASSPPGTFYDYTF.